The 24 T cell receptor beta chains given below trace back to one sample, sequenced in a study of blood T cell repertoires in COVID-19. TCRdb's copy holds only in-frame clones and misses some; the assay was immunoSEQ multiplex PCR. Among under 250,000 clones listed, 85% to 90% were seen once. The sequencing input was peripheral blood. The source of these receptors is a man aged 45-65 years with COVID-19, enrolled during active disease.

This clone has just one count. The chain couples TRBV4-1 to TRBJ2-7, with 9 nucleotides matching TRBD2. The CDR3 length is 15 residues. The V gene's germline CDR1 is MGHRA and CDR2 YSYEKL. V shed 6 bases, J shed 1 base, and the junction held 7 bases outside the gene matches. The CDR3 region is CASSRALAGSYEQYF. CDR3 sequence (DNA): TGCGCCAGCAGTCGAGCCCTAGCGGGGTCCTACGAGCAGTACTTC.

The chain recombines TRBV19 with TRBJ1-2; tentatively, D is TRBD1 (6 bases). In germline, CDR1 is LNHDA, CDR2 SQIVND (reference sequence). The CDR3 consists of 14 residues. Trimming removed 7 bases at V and 2 bases at J, with 14 bases between. CDR3 bases: TGTGCCAGTACACCCAACAGGGAAAACTATGGCTACACCTTC. Amino acid sequence: CASTPNRENYGYTF.

The rearrangement links TRBV3-1 (or the pseudogene TRBV3-2) to TRBJ2-7, with TRBD1 identical over 8 bases. This CDR3 has 15 amino acids. J gave up 0 bases and V 4 bases, and 5 bases lay outside the gene matches. Per the germline V gene, CDR1 is LGHDT and CDR2 is YNNKEL (reference sequence). CDR3 region: CASSRGQGPSYEQYF. CDR3 DNA: TGTGCCAGCAGCCGCGGACAGGGACCCTCCTACGAGCAGTACTTC.

The J gene is TRBJ2-1, the V gene TRBV2; TRBD2 agrees at 7 bases. The CDR3 sequence is 17 residues long. Trimming took 2 bases from V and 8 from J; bases not matched to a gene: 15. Germline V gene lookup returns CDR1 SNHLY and CDR2 FYNNEI. The CDR3 DNA sequence: TGTGCCAGCAGTGAAAGTCGTGCGGGAGCGTCTCTGGATGAGCAGTTCTTC. Encoded protein: CASSESRAGASLDEQFF.

The chain links TRBV25-1 to TRBJ1-6, with D hard to call. From germline, CDR1 is MGHDK and CDR2 SYGVNS. This CDR3 contains 13 residues. Trimming took off 3 bases at V and 10 bases at J, with 10 bases between the two ends. CDR3 protein: CASSDRFGSPLHF. The CDR3 coding sequence is TGTGCCAGCAGTGACCGATTCGGGTCACCCCTCCACTTT.

The rearrangement joins TRBV5-8 to TRBJ2-3, with D possibly TRBD2 on 5 matching bases. The V end lost 2 bases, the J end lost 8 bases, and 12 bases lay between the germline ends. The CDR3 covers 13 residues. Germline V lookup: CDR1 SGHTS, CDR2 YDEGEE. The CDR3 nucleotides are TGTGCCAGCAGCTTTGACTACAAGGTTACGCAGTATTTT. Protein product: CASSFDYKVTQYF.

This chain links TRBV5-3 with TRBJ2-5; 11 nucleotides match TRBD2. TRBV5-3 is placed among ORFs of uncertain function. Unmatched junction bases numbered 12, after V lost 0 bases and J lost 2 bases. The CDR3 contains 19 residues. The CDR3 protein is CARSLDRVPGLAVQETQYF. The CDR3 nucleotides are TGTGCCAGAAGCTTGGATCGGGTTCCGGGACTAGCGGTACAAGAGACCCAGTACTTC.

This clone appeared a single time. The V and J genes are TRBV28 and TRBJ2-5; 9 bases are a match to TRBD2. The CDR3 has 16 amino acids. After removal of 2 bases from V and 8 bases from J, the junction contained 12 bases not matched to a gene. CDR1 is MDHEN, CDR2 SYDVKM, per germline. CDR3 region: CASSLAGGSWGETQYF. In DNA, the CDR3 is TGTGCCAGCAGTTTAGCGGGAGGGTCCTGGGGTGAAACCCAGTACTTC.

With regard to this clone: The junction shows a germline mismatch at one end, possibly a read error. The chain couples TRBV5-5 to TRBJ2-7; the D gene is possibly TRBD1 (7 bases). This CDR3 comprises 18 residues. Germline lookup yields CDR1 SGHKS and CDR2 YYEKEE (reference sequence). CDR3 DNA sequence: TGTGTCAGCAGCTTAGTGGTGGGGCAGGGGGGACCCTCCTACGAGCAGTACTTC. Protein: CVSSLVVGQGGPSYEQYF.

The chain is built from TRBV29-1 and TRBJ1-1; possibly TRBD1 for D (6 bases). Germline values: CDR1 SQVTM, CDR2 ANQGSEA. The CDR3 runs to 13 residues. V lost 7 bases, J lost 0 bases, and 12 bases lay in between. CDR3 protein: CSARTELNTEAFF. CDR3 sequence (DNA): TGCAGCGCCAGGACAGAGTTGAACACTGAAGCTTTCTTT.

The chain's CDR3 is CASSEGWGLSYGYTF. The CDR3, as DNA: TGTGCCAGCAGTGAAGGTTGGGGGCTCAGCTATGGCTACACCTTC. The chain carries TRBV2 and TRBJ1-2; D may be TRBD1 (6 bases). Trimming shortened V by 1 base and J by 4 bases, and 13 bases separated the two germline ends. This CDR3 contains 15 residues. Per the germline V gene, CDR1 is SNHLY and CDR2 is FYNNEI.

The CDR3 protein is CASSSTGALYDAIYF. The CDR3 DNA is TGTGCCAGCAGCTCCACTGGGGCACTTTATGACGCCATATATTTT. The chain joins TRBV7-2 to TRBJ1-3, with D perhaps matching TRBD1 (5 bases). This CDR3 is 15 amino acids long. The V end was cut by 4 bases, the J end by 11 bases, with 21 bases between. CDR1 and CDR2 (germline): SGHTA, FQGNSA.

J is TRBJ2-3 and V is TRBV4-2; 9 bases map to TRBD2. Germline V gene sequence: CDR1 LGHNA, CDR2 YNFKEQ. This CDR3 spans 15 amino acids. With 2 bases clipped from V and 5 bases from J, the junction kept 5 bases outside the gene matches. Written as DNA, the CDR3 is TGTGCCAGCAGCCAACGTGCGGGGGGGGAAGATACGCAGTATTTT. Protein product: CASSQRAGGEDTQYF.

The rearrangement links TRBV19 to TRBJ2-7; a possible D gene is TRBD2 (6 bases). The CDR3 has 15 residues. Germline loops: CDR1 LNHDA, CDR2 SQIVND (reference sequence). With 6 bases removed from V and 0 bases from J, the gap between germline ends came to 15 bases. CDR3 DNA: TGTGCCAGTAGCCAAAAGGGCGGGATCTCCTACGAGCAGTACTTC. Residues: CASSQKGGISYEQYF.

This chain links TRBV15 with TRBJ2-6, with 8 bases identical to TRBD1. V dropped 8 bases and J dropped 0; count of bases not matched to a gene: 18. This CDR3 spans 20 amino acids. CDR1 is LNHNV and CDR2 is YYDKDF in the germline V gene (reference sequence). The CDR3 coding sequence is TGTGCCACCGTTTTTCAGTCGGGTGGACAGGGCAACTCTGGGGCCAACGTCCTGACTTTC. Translation gives CATVFQSGGQGNSGANVLTF.

This chain connects TRBV6-2 or TRBV6-3 to TRBJ2-3; 7 bases map to TRBD2. V trimming: 5 bases; J trimming: 3 bases; junction bases outside the gene matches: 5. The CDR3 is made up of 14 amino acids. The germline V gene encodes CDR1 MNHEY and CDR2 SVGEGT. The CDR3 DNA sequence: TGTGCCAGCAGTATCCTAGCGGTGACAGATACGCAGTATTTT. Translated: CASSILAVTDTQYF.

The genes are TRBV29-1 and TRBJ2-3, with 8 bases matching TRBD2. The CDR3 totals 13 residues. V lost 6 bases, J lost 3 bases, and 5 bases stayed unmatched. Germline lookup yields CDR1 SQVTM and CDR2 ANQGSEA. CDR3 sequence reads: CSVGLVVTDTQYF. CDR3 in DNA: TGCAGCGTGGGACTAGTGGTGACAGATACGCAGTATTTT.

The chain employs TRBV24-1 and TRBJ1-5; tentative D call: TRBD1 (6 bases). There are 14 residues in the CDR3. V dropped 1 base and J dropped 5 bases, with 8 bases sitting between them. Germline loops: CDR1 KGHDR, CDR2 SFDVKD. In DNA, the CDR3 is TGTGCCACCAGTGATTTCGCAGGGGATCAGCCCCAGCATTTT. Residues: CATSDFAGDQPQHF.

The chain carries TRBV2 and TRBJ1-4; D possibly corresponds to TRBD1 (5 bases). V was clipped by 1 base and J by 0 bases, with 21 bases between them. The CDR3 totals 20 residues. Germline V gene sequence: CDR1 SNHLY, CDR2 FYNNEI. The CDR3: CASSEVLQGLVLSTNEKLFF. The CDR3 DNA reads TGTGCCAGCAGTGAAGTGCTCCAGGGTCTTGTACTTTCAACTAATGAAAAACTGTTTTTT.

This chain links TRBV5-4 with TRBJ1-1; 7 positions match TRBD1. In germline, CDR1 is SGHNT, CDR2 YYREEE (reference sequence). J gave up 2 bases and V 6 bases, and 10 bases lay outside the gene matches. The CDR3 length is 15 residues. CDR3 in DNA: TGTGCCAGCACCAAAAAGGGGGCTTTTAACACTGAAGCTTTCTTT. Amino acid sequence: CASTKKGAFNTEAFF.

The chain uses TRBV6-5 and TRBJ2-7; 7 bases agree with TRBD1. The CDR3 consists of 14 residues. Germline lookup yields CDR1 MNHEY and CDR2 SVGAGI. V shed 5 bases, J shed 1 base, and the junction held 5 bases outside the gene matches. The CDR3 DNA reads TGTGCCAGCAGTACCTCAGGGGGTTCCTACGAGCAGTACTTC. This codes for CASSTSGGSYEQYF.

This clone was seen repeatedly, ten times or more. This sequence joins TRBV6-5 and TRBJ2-5; 10 bases line up with TRBD2. With 2 bases clipped from V and 5 bases from J, the junction kept 8 bases outside the gene matches. The germline V gene has CDR1 MNHEY and CDR2 SVGAGI. The CDR3 extends over 16 amino acids. The CDR3 coding sequence is TGTGCCAGCAGTTACCCCGAGCGGGAGGGGGTGGAGACCCAGTACTTC. This gives the protein CASSYPEREGVETQYF.

The J gene is TRBJ1-4, the V gene TRBV30; tentative D call: TRBD1 (6 bases). Germline CDR1 and CDR2: GTSNPN and SVGIG (reference sequence). The CDR3 is 12 residues long. Trimming stripped 7 bases from V and 6 bases from J, with 12 bases between. In nucleotides, the CDR3 is TGTGCCTCCGAGGGGGTGGATGAAAAACTGTTTTTT. Translating it yields CASEGVDEKLFF.

The chain combines TRBV29-1 with TRBJ2-7; D is perhaps TRBD1 (6 bases). Trimming removed 7 bases at V and 3 bases at J, with 10 bases between. There are 11 residues in the CDR3. CDR1 is SQVTM and CDR2 is ANQGSEA in the germline V gene. The CDR3 coding sequence is TGCAGCGCCAAACAGGGCTACGAGCAGTACTTC. It yields the protein CSAKQGYEQYF.